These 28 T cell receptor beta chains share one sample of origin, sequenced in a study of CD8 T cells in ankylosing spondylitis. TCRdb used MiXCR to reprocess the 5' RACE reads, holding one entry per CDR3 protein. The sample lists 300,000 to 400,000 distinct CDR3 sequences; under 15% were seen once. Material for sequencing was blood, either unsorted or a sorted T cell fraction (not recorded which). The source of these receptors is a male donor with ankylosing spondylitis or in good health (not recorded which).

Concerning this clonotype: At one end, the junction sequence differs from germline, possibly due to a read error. CDR3 region: CASREADYGYTF. The DNA of the CDR3 is TGTGCCAGCAGGGAAGCGGACTATGGCTACACCTTC. This chain uses TRBV6-1 with TRBJ1-2; no clear D gene. The germline V gene encodes CDR1 MNHNS and CDR2 SASEGT. The length of the CDR3 is 12 residues.

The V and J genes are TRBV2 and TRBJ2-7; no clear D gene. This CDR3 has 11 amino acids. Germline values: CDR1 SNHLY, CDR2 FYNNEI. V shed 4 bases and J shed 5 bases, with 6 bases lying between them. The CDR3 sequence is CASSAHHEQYF. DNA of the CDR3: TGTGCCAGCAGTGCCCATCACGAGCAGTACTTC.

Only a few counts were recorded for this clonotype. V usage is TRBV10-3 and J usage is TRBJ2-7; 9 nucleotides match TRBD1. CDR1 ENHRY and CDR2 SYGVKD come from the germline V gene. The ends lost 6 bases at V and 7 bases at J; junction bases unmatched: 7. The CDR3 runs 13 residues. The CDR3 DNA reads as TGTGCCATCAGAGGACAGGGGAGGTTTGAGCAGTACTTC. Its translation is CAIRGQGRFEQYF.

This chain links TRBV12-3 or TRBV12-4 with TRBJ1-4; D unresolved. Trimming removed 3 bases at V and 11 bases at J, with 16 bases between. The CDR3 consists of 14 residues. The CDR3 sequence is CASSLSTLGEKLFF. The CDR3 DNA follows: TGTGCCAGCAGTTTGTCCACTCTTGGGGAGAAACTGTTTTTT.

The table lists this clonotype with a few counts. CDR3: CASSFRGSDDEQFF. The DNA for the CDR3 is TGTGCCAGCAGCTTCCGAGGCTCTGACGATGAGCAGTTCTTC. The chain is built from TRBV7-9 and TRBJ2-1, with no clear D. This CDR3 has 14 amino acids. Per the germline V gene, CDR1 is SEHNR and CDR2 is FQNEAQ (reference sequence). V was trimmed by 3 bases and J by 8 bases, leaving 14 bases between them. The whole variable domain, remainder taken from reference TRBV7-9 and TRBJ2-1, is DTGVSQNPRHKITKRGQNVTFRCDPISEHNRLYWYRQTLGQGPEFLTYFQNEAQLEKSRLLSDRFSAERPKGSFSTLEIQRTEQGDSAMYLCASSFRGSDDEQFFGPGTRLTVL.

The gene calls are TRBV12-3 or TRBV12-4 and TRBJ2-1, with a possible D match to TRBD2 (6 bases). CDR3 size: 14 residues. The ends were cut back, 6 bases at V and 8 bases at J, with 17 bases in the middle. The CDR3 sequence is CASSPATRRDEQFF. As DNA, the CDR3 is TGTGCCAGCAGCCCCGCGACTAGGAGGGATGAGCAGTTCTTC.

This CDR3 reads CAISLGANTGELFF. CDR3 nucleotides: TGTGCCATCAGTCTAGGGGCGAACACCGGGGAGCTGTTTTTT. The chain uses TRBV10-3 and TRBJ2-2; D might be TRBD1 (5 bases). The V gene's germline CDR1 is ENHRY and CDR2 SYGVKD. The CDR3 is 14 residues long. The ends were cut back, 5 bases at V and 0 bases at J, with 7 bases in the middle.

CDR3 amino acids: CASRGFPETQYF. CDR3 DNA: TGTGCCAGCAGGGGTTTTCCAGAGACCCAGTACTTC. The V and J genes are TRBV6-1 and TRBJ2-5, with D unclear. The V and J ends lost 6 bases and 4 bases respectively, with 9 bases between them. CDR1 MNHNS and CDR2 SASEGT come from the germline V gene. This CDR3 region has 12 residues.

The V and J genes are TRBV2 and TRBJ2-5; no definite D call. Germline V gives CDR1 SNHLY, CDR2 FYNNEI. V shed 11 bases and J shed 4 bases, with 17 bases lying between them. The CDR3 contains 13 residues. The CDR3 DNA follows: TGTGCCGGAACGGGCCGCCTGGGAGAGACCCAGTACTTC. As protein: CAGTGRLGETQYF.

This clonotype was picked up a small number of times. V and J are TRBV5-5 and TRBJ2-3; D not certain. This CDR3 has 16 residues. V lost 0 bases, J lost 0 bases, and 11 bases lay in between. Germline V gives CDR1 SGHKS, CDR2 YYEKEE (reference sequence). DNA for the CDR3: TGTGCCAGCAGCTTGGGACTTAAGGCTAGCACAGATACGCAGTATTTT. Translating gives CASSLGLKASTDTQYF.

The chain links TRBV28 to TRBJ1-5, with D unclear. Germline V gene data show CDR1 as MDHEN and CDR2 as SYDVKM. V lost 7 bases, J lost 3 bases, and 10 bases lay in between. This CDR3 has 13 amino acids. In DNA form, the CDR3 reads TGTGCCAGCAAAGGTCAGAACAATCAGCCCCAGCATTTT. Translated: CASKGQNNQPQHF.

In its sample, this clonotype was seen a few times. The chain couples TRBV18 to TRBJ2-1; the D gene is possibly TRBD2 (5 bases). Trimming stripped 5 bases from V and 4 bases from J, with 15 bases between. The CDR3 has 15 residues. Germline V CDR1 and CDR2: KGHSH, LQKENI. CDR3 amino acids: CASSRTPAEYNEQFF. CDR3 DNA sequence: TGTGCCAGCTCAAGAACCCCAGCGGAGTACAATGAGCAGTTCTTC.

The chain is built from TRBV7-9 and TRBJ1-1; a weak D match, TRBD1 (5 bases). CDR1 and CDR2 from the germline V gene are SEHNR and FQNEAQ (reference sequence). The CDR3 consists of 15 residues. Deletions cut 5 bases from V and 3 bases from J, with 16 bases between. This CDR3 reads CASSRYVGGDTEAFF. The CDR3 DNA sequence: TGTGCCAGCAGCCGCTACGTGGGAGGGGACACTGAAGCTTTCTTT.

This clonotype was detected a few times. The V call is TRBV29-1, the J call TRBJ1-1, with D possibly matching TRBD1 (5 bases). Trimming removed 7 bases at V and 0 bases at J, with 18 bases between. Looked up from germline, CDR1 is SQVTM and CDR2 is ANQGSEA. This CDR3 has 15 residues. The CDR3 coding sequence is TGCAGCGCCGAGTGGGGGAACTACATGAACACTGAAGCTTTCTTT. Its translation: CSAEWGNYMNTEAFF.

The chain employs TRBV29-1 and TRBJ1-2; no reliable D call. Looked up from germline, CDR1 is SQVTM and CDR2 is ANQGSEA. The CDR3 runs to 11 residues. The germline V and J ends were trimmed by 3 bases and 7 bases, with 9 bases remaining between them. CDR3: CSVDDRGGYTF. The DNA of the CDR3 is TGCAGCGTTGATGACCGCGGTGGCTACACCTTC.

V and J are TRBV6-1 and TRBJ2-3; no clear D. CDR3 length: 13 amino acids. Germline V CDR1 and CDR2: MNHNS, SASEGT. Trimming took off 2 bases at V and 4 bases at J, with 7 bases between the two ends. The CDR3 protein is CASSERSPDTQYF. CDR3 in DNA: TGTGCCAGCAGTGAACGGAGCCCAGATACGCAGTATTTT.

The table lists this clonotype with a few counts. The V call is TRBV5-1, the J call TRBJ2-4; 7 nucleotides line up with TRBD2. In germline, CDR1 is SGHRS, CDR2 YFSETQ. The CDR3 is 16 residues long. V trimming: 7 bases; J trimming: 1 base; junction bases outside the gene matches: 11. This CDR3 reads CASRGAGVQAKNIQYF. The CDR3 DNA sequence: TGCGCCAGCCGTGGGGCGGGAGTTCAGGCCAAAAACATTCAGTACTTC.

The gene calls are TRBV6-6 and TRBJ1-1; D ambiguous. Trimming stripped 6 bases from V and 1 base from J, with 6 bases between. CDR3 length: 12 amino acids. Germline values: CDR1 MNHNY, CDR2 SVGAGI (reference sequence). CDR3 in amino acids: CASRSQNTEAFF. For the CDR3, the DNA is TGTGCCAGCAGGTCACAGAACACTGAAGCTTTCTTT.

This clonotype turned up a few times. CDR3 protein: CASGIQGSHEQYF. Here the CDR3 DNA reads TGTGCCAGCGGAATACAGGGATCCCACGAGCAGTACTTC. The chain combines TRBV12-3 or TRBV12-4 with TRBJ2-7; tentative D call: TRBD1 (6 bases). This CDR3 is 13 amino acids long. V dropped 8 bases and J dropped 5 bases, with 16 bases sitting between them.

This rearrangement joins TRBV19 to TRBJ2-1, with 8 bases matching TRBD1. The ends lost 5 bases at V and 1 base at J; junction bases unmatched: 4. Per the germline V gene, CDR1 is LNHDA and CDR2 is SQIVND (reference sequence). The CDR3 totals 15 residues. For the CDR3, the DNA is TGTGCCAGTAGTGTGAGACAGGGGTCCTACAATGAGCAGTTCTTC. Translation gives CASSVRQGSYNEQFF.

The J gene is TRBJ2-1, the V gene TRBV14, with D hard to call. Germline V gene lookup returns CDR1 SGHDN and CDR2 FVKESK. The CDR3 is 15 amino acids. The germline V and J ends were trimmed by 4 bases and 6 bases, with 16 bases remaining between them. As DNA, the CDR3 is TGTGCCAGCAGCCCTTGGACCAACCTTCGCAATGAGCAGTTCTTC. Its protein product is CASSPWTNLRNEQFF.

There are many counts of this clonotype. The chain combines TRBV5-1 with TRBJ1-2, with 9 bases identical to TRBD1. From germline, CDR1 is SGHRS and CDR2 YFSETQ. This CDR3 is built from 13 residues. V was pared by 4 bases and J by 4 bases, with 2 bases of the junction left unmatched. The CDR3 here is CASSRDRAYGYTF. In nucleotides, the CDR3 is TGCGCCAGCAGCCGGGACAGGGCCTATGGCTACACCTTC.

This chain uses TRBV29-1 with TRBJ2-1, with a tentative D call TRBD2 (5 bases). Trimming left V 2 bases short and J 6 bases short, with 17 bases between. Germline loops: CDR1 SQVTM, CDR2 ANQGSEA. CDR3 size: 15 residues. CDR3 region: CSVERWAIGGNEQFF. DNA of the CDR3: TGCAGCGTTGAAAGGTGGGCGATAGGAGGCAATGAGCAGTTCTTC.

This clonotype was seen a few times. CDR3 amino acids: CASSPTGREKLFF. The CDR3 bases are TGCGCCAGCAGTCCGACAGGGAGAGAAAAACTGTTTTTT. The gene calls are TRBV5-1 and TRBJ1-4; 7 bases agree with TRBD1. The CDR3 is 13 residues long. J lost 8 bases, V lost 5 bases, and 6 bases had no gene match. Germline V gene sequence: CDR1 SGHRS, CDR2 YFSETQ.

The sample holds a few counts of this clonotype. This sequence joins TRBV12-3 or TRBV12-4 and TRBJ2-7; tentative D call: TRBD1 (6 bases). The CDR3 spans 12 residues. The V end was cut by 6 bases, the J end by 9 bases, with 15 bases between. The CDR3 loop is CASSGDRWGQYF. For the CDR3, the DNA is TGTGCCAGCAGCGGAGACAGGTGGGGGCAGTACTTC.

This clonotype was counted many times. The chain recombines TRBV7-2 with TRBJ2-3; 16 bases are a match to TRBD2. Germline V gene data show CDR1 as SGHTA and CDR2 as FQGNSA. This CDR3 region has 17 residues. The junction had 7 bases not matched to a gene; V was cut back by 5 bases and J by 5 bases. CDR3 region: CASSLGTSGGAIDTQYF. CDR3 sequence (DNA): TGTGCCAGCAGCCTCGGGACTAGCGGGGGGGCCATAGATACGCAGTATTTT.

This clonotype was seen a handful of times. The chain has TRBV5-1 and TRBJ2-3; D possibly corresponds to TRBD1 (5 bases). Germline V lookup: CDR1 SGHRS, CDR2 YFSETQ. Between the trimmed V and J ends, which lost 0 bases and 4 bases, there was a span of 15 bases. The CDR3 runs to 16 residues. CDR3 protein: CASSLAPGKGSDTQYF. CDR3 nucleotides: TGCGCCAGCAGCTTGGCTCCAGGGAAGGGGTCAGATACGCAGTATTTT.

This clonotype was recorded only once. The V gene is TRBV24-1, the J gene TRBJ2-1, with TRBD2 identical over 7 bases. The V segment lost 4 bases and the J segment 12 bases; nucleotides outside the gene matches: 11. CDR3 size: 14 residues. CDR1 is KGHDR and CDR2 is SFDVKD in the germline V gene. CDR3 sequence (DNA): TGTGCCACCAGTGAAAGGGGAGGGGTCGAGGGGCAGTTCTTC. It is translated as CATSERGGVEGQFF.